This T cell receptor beta chain emerged from a study of blood T cell repertoires in COVID-19. Trimming took off 4 bases at V and 0 bases at J, with 10 bases between the two ends. The CDR3 spans 15 residues. Germline V gives CDR1 SGHRS, CDR2 YFSETQ. Sequencing used immunoSEQ multiplex PCR; TCRdb keeps in-frame clones, though not all of them. The table shows about 210,000 clones, with approximately 88% occurring only once. This rearrangement joins TRBV5-1 to TRBJ2-2, with TRBD1 as a possible D gene (6 bases). The clonotype was recovered from a woman in her forties with acute COVID-19. The material sequenced was PBMCs or T cells enriched from blood (not recorded which). The CDR3 protein is CASSPGDANTGELFF. The CDR3 DNA sequence: TGCGCCAGCAGCCCAGGGGACGCGAACACCGGGGAGCTGTTTTTT.